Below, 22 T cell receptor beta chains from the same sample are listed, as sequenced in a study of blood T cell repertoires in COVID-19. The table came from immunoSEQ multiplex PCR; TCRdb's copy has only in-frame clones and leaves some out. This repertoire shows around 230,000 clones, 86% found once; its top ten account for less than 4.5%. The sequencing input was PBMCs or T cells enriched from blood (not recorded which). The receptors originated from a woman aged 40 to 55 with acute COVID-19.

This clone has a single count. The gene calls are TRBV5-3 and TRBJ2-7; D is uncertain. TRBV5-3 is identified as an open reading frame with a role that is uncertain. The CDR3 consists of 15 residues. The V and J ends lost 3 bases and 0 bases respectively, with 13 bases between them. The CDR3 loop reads CARSSPPGSSYEQYV. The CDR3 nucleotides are TGTGCCAGAAGCTCACCACCAGGCAGCTCCTACGAGCAGTACGTC.

CDR3 loop: CASSTTEIGFF. In DNA, the CDR3 is TGTGCCAGCAGCACGACAGAAATTGGTTTCTTT. This chain links TRBV12-3 or TRBV12-4 with TRBJ1-1; D may be TRBD1 (5 bases). The CDR3 sequence is 11 residues long. The V end lost 6 bases, the J end lost 13 bases, and 15 bases lay between the germline ends.

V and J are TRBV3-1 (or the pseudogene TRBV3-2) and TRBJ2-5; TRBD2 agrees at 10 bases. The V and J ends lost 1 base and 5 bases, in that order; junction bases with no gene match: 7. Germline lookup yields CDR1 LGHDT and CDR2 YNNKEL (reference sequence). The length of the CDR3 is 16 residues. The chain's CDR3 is CASSQGLAGGVETQYF. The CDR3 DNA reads TGTGCCAGCAGCCAAGGATTAGCGGGGGGAGTTGAGACCCAGTACTTC.

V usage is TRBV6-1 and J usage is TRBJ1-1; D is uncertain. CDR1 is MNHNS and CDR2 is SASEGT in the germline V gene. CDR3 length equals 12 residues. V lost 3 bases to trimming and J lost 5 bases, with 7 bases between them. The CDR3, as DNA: TGTGCCAGCAGTGACCGAGGGACTGAAGCTTTCTTT. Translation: CASSDRGTEAFF.

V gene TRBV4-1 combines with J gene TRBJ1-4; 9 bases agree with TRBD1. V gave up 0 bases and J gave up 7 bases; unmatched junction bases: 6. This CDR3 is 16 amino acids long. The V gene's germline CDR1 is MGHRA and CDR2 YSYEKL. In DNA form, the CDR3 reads TGCGCCAGCAGCCAAGATGGGGGGACAGGGAGTGAAAAACTGTTTTTT. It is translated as CASSQDGGTGSEKLFF.

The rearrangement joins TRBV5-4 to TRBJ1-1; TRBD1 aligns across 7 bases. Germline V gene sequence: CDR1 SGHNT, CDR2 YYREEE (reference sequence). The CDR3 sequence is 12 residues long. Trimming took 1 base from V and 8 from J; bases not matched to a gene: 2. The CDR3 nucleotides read TGTGCCAGCAGCTTGCCGGACAGGGAAGCTTTCTTT. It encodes CASSLPDREAFF.

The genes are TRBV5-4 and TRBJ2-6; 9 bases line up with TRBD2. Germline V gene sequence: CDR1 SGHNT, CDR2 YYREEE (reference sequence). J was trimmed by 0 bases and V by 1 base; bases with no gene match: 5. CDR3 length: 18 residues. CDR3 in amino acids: CASSLTSGPSSGANVLTF. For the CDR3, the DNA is TGTGCCAGCAGCTTGACTAGCGGGCCTAGCTCTGGGGCCAACGTCCTGACTTTC.

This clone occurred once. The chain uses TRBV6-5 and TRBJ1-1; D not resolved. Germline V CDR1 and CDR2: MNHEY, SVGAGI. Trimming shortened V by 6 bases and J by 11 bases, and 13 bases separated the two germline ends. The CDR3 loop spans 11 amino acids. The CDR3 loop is CASRNPAAAFF. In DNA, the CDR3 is TGTGCCAGCAGGAACCCCGCAGCGGCTTTCTTT.

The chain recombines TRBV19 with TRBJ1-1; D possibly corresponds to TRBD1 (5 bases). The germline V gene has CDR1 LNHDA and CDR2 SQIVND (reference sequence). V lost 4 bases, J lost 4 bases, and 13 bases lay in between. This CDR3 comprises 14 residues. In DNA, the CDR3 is TGTGCCAGTAGTAGCCGGGGGGTTTTCACTGAAGCTTTCTTT. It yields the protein CASSSRGVFTEAFF.

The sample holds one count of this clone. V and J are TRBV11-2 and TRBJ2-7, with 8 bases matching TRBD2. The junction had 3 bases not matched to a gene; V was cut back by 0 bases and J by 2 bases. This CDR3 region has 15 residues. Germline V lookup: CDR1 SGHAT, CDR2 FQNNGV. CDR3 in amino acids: CASSLEQRGPYEQYV. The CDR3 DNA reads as TGTGCCAGCAGCTTAGAACAGCGGGGGCCCTACGAGCAGTACGTC.

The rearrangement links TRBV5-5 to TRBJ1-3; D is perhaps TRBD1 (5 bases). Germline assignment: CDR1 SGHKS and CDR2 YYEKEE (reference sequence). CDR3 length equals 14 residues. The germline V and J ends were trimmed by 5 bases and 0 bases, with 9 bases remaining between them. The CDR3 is CASRPDSSGNTIYF. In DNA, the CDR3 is TGTGCCAGCAGACCTGACAGCTCTGGAAACACCATATATTTT.

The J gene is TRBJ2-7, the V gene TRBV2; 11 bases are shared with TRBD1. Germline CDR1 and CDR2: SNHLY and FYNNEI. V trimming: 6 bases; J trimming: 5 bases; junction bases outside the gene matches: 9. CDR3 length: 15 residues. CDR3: CASSSQGTGGDEQYF. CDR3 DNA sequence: TGTGCCAGCAGCTCTCAGGGGACAGGGGGGGACGAGCAGTACTTC.

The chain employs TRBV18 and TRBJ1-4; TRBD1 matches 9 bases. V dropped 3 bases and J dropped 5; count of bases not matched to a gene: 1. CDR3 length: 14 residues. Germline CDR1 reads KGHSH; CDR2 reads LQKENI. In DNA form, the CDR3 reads TGTGCCAGCTCACCGGGACAGGGCAATGAAAAACTGTTTTTT. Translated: CASSPGQGNEKLFF.

The CDR3 loop reads CASSPRPGTGNKGYGYTF. The DNA for the CDR3 is TGCGCCAGCAGCCCACGTCCCGGGACAGGGAATAAAGGCTATGGCTACACCTTC. The V call is TRBV5-1, the J call TRBJ1-2; 9 bases fit TRBD1. The CDR3 is made up of 18 amino acids. After removal of 4 bases from V and 4 bases from J, the junction contained 17 bases not matched to a gene. Germline V gene data show CDR1 as SGHRS and CDR2 as YFSETQ.

The DNA of the CDR3 is TGTGCCAGCAGTCCGCGCGTGGCAGGAGAGACCCAGTACTTC. It is translated as CASSPRVAGETQYF. The rearrangement joins TRBV27 to TRBJ2-5; D unclear. The CDR3 has 14 residues. The V and J ends lost 5 bases and 4 bases respectively, with 14 bases between them. The V gene's germline CDR1 is MNHEY and CDR2 SMNVEV (reference sequence).

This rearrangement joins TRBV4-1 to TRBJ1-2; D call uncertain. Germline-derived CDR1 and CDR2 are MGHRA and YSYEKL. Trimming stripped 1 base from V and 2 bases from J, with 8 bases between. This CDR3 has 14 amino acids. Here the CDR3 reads CASSQGLMNYGYTF. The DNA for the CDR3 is TGCGCCAGCAGCCAAGGACTAATGAACTATGGCTACACCTTC.

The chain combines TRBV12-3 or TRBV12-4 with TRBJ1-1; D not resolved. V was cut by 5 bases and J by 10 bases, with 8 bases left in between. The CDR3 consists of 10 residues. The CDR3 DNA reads TGTGCCAGCAGTACAAGGAGAGCTTTCTTT. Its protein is CASSTRRAFF.

This chain's CDR3 is CASSQTGGRAKQPQHF. DNA for the CDR3: TGCGCCAGCAGTCAAACAGGGGGTCGAGCAAAGCAGCCCCAGCATTTT. This chain uses TRBV23-1 with TRBJ1-5, with 8 bases lining up with TRBD1. TRBV23-1 is an ORF, with its function uncertain. The trim removed 2 bases at V and 7 bases at J, leaving 10 bases unmatched. CDR3 size: 16 residues.

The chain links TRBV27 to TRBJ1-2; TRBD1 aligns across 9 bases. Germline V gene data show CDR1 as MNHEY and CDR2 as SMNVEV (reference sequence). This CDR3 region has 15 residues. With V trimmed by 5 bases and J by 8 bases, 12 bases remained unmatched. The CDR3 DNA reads TGTGCCAGCAGTCTAACTCTACAGGGGGCGGGAGGCTACACCTTC. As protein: CASSLTLQGAGGYTF.

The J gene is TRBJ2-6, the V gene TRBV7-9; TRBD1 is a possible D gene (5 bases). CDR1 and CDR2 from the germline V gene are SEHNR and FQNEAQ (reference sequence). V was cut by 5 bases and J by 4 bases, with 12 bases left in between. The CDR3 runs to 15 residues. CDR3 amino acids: CASSRRVSGANVLTF. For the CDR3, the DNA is TGTGCCAGCAGCCGCAGGGTGTCAGGGGCCAACGTCCTGACTTTC.

The CDR3 nucleotides are TGCAGCGTTGAAGACGCCTCAGCGGCTTTCTTT. This gives the protein CSVEDASAAFF. This chain joins TRBV29-1 and TRBJ1-1; the D is unclear. The CDR3 has 11 amino acids. Trimming pared 0 bases from V and 11 bases from J, leaving 10 bases between. Germline V gene data show CDR1 as SQVTM and CDR2 as ANQGSEA.

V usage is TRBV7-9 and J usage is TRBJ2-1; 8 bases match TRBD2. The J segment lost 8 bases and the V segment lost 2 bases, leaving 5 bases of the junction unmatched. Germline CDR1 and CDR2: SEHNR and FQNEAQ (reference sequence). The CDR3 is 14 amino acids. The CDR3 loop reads CASSLTPRGDEQFF. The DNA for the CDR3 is TGTGCCAGCAGCTTAACTCCGCGGGGGGATGAGCAGTTCTTC.